The 7 T cell receptor beta chains below come from one sample, sequenced in a study of beta chain features in type 1 diabetes. Expressed TCRB transcripts were sequenced because the isolated RNA had all been reverse transcribed beforehand. Sequenced by immunoSEQ multiplex PCR; TCRdb stores in-frame clones only, minus some. The repertoire holds 400,000 to 600,000 clones, 25% to 35% seen once, with more than 0.055% in the top ten. Source material: naive CD4+ T cells from blood. These receptors were obtained from a man younger than 30 in good health.

This clone was seen a few times. The sample carries other DNA sequences with the same CDR3. The V and J genes are TRBV29-1 and TRBJ2-5, with 9 bases fitting TRBD1. Germline assignment: CDR1 SQVTM and CDR2 ANQGSEA. This CDR3 is 12 amino acids long. After removal of 5 bases from V and 4 bases from J, the junction contained 2 bases not matched to a gene. The CDR3 spells CSVNRGPETQYF. The CDR3 nucleotides are TGCAGCGTTAACAGGGGGCCAGAGACCCAGTACTTC.

This clone was detected only a few times. The chain uses TRBV4-2 and TRBJ2-7, with TRBD1 identical over 9 bases. J was trimmed by 0 bases and V by 1 base; bases with no gene match: 7. The germline CDR1 and CDR2 sequences are LGHNA and YNFKEQ. The CDR3 consists of 17 residues. The CDR3 here is CASSQGQGVSSSYEQYF. CDR3 DNA sequence: TGTGCCAGCAGCCAAGGACAGGGGGTCTCAAGCTCCTACGAGCAGTACTTC.

This CDR3 reads CAWSVSSGYTF. The CDR3, as DNA: TGTGCCTGGAGTGTCTCTAGTGGCTACACCTTC. The rearrangement links TRBV30 to TRBJ1-2; D unresolved. The CDR3 contains 11 residues. Trimming shortened V by 0 bases and J by 7 bases, and 6 bases separated the two germline ends. Germline values: CDR1 GTSNPN, CDR2 SVGIG (reference sequence).

This clone was found a few times. The CDR3 here is CSVGIQGISTDTQYF. CDR3 DNA sequence: TGCAGCGTTGGTATCCAGGGGATAAGCACAGATACGCAGTATTTT. The chain recombines TRBV29-1 with TRBJ2-3; D possibly corresponds to TRBD1 (6 bases). The length of the CDR3 is 15 residues. Germline CDR1 reads SQVTM; CDR2 reads ANQGSEA. V lost 4 bases and J 0 bases, leaving 14 bases between the germline ends.

This clone was recorded a few times. This sequence joins TRBV5-4 and TRBJ2-1, with TRBD1 as a possible D gene (10 bases). The V gene lost 4 bases and the J gene lost 6 bases, with 29 bases spanning the gap. Germline V CDR1 and CDR2: SGHNT, YYREEE (reference sequence). The CDR3 spans 19 residues. CDR3 nucleotide sequence: TGTGCCAGCAGCGGAGGGACAGGGGCGCGTCTAGCGGGAATCAATGAGCAGTTCTTC. This encodes CASSGGTGARLAGINEQFF. Supplemented by reference TRBV5-4 and TRBJ2-1, the full variable domain reads ETGVTQSPTHLIKTRGQQVTLRCSSQSGHNTVSWYQQALGQGPQFIFQYYREEENGRGNFPPRFSGLQFPNYSSELNVNALELDDSALYLCASSGGTGARLAGINEQFFGPGTRLTVL.

This chain connects TRBV5-1 to TRBJ2-1, with D unresolved. Looked up from germline, CDR1 is SGHRS and CDR2 is YFSETQ. The CDR3 length is 15 residues. V gave up 2 bases and J gave up 3 bases, with 12 bases separating them. The CDR3 sequence: CASSLDGPGYNEQFF. Here the CDR3 DNA reads TGCGCCAGCAGCTTAGACGGACCGGGCTACAATGAGCAGTTCTTC.

This clone was seen a few times. The chain uses TRBV7-9 and TRBJ2-7; D assignment may be TRBD1 or TRBD2 (5 bases each). V was trimmed by 0 bases and J by 5 bases, leaving 11 bases between them. The CDR3 extends over 14 amino acids. The germline V gene encodes CDR1 SEHNR and CDR2 FQNEAQ (reference sequence). CDR3 DNA: TGTGCCAGCAGCTTAGCGGGGACGGCCCACGAGCAGTACTTC. Its protein product is CASSLAGTAHEQYF.